The sequence of this T cell receptor (beta chain) was determined in a study of blood T cell repertoires in COVID-19. Across the whole study: There were acute and convalescent COVID-19 samples, and they came from the United States, Italy and Spain.

Clones were read by immunoSEQ multiplex PCR, and TCRdb kept only the in-frame ones, dropping some. Among tens of thousands of clones listed, 80% to 95% were seen once. Between the trimmed V and J ends, which lost 0 bases and 8 bases, there was a span of 16 bases. Germline CDR1 MNHNY, CDR2 SVGAGI (reference sequence). This CDR3 comprises 15 residues. The sequenced sample consisted of peripheral blood. The clonotype comes from a woman of 80 years or more with acute or convalescent COVID-19. The V gene is TRBV6-6, the J gene TRBJ1-2; the D is unclear. The CDR3 protein is CASSYSSDRTSGYTF. CDR3 bases: TGTGCCAGCAGTTACTCATCGGACCGGACTTCGGGCTACACCTTC.